Below, 30 T cell receptor beta chains from the same sample are listed, as sequenced in a study of CD8 T cells in ankylosing spondylitis. TCRdb redid the calling of the 5' RACE reads with MiXCR, one entry per CDR3 protein. The sample consists of about 480,000 distinct CDR3 sequences, 15% to 20% of them appearing once. Their antigens remain unidentified. General study findings and limits: It appeared that ankylosing spondylitis blood was characterized by a TCR beta motif of roughly 8 highly homologous variants.

The sequencing input was blood, either unsorted or a sorted T cell fraction (not recorded which). These receptors were collected from a male donor with ankylosing spondylitis.

This clonotype was recorded a few times. The chain recombines TRBV11-2 with TRBJ2-3, with TRBD2 matching 9 bases. Germline values: CDR1 SGHAT, CDR2 FQNNGV. The CDR3 has 16 amino acids. The trim removed 7 bases at V and 1 base at J, leaving 9 bases unmatched. CDR3 in amino acids: CASTQGIAGGTDTQYF. CDR3 nucleotides: TGTGCCAGCACCCAGGGGATAGCGGGGGGCACAGATACGCAGTATTTT. Using reference TRBV11-2 and TRBJ2-3 for the parts outside the CDR3, the full variable domain is EAGVAQSPRYKIIEKRQSVAFWCNPISGHATLYWYQQILGQGPKLLIQFQNNGVVDDSQLPKDRFSAERLKGVDSTLKIQPAKLEDSAVYLCASTQGIAGGTDTQYFGPGTRLTVL.

This clonotype was detected a few times. This chain connects TRBV20-1 to TRBJ2-1; TRBD2 agrees at 14 bases. Germline values: CDR1 DFQATT, CDR2 SNEGSKA (reference sequence). The CDR3 contains 19 residues. J gave up 0 bases and V 0 bases, and 7 bases lay outside the gene matches. CDR3 in amino acids: CSAREPGLAGESSYNEQFF. In DNA, the CDR3 is TGCAGTGCTAGAGAACCGGGACTAGCGGGAGAGAGCTCCTACAATGAGCAGTTCTTC.

This clonotype was observed a few times. This chain joins TRBV12-3 or TRBV12-4 and TRBJ1-5, with 7 positions matching TRBD1. V lost 6 bases, J lost 6 bases, and 11 bases stayed unmatched. This CDR3 has 15 residues. The CDR3 coding sequence is TGTGCCAGCAGGGGGGACAGCCTGGGTGGTCAGCCCCAGCATTTT. Its translation is CASRGDSLGGQPQHF.

The CDR3 coding sequence is TGCAGTGCTAGAGGACTCTCCGTCGGGGAGCTGTTTTTT. Its protein is CSARGLSVGELFF. The genes are TRBV20-1 and TRBJ2-2; no reliable D call. From germline, CDR1 is DFQATT and CDR2 SNEGSKA (reference sequence). CDR3 size: 13 residues. V was shortened by 1 base and J by 7 bases, with 10 bases between the two germline ends.

This clonotype occurred many times. The chain carries TRBV12-3 or TRBV12-4 and TRBJ2-3, with unresolved D. This CDR3 is 13 amino acids long. V was cut by 5 bases and J by 0 bases, with 6 bases left in between. The CDR3 spells CASSPTSTDTQYF. The CDR3 coding sequence is TGTGCCAGCAGTCCCACTAGCACAGATACGCAGTATTTT.

This clonotype has a count of ten or more. The CDR3 loop reads CSARDPNSNQPQHF. CDR3 in DNA: TGCAGTGCGAGGGACCCCAATAGCAATCAGCCCCAGCATTTT. The rearrangement uses TRBV20-1 and TRBJ1-5, with D maybe TRBD1 (5 bases). This CDR3 region has 14 residues. With 6 bases removed from V and 0 bases from J, the gap between germline ends came to 12 bases. Germline lookup yields CDR1 DFQATT and CDR2 SNEGSKA (reference sequence).

This clonotype has only a few counts. J is TRBJ1-2 and V is TRBV20-1, with D uncertain. This CDR3 comprises 13 residues. V lost 1 base and J lost 6, with 12 bases in between. CDR1 is DFQATT and CDR2 is SNEGSKA in the germline V gene (reference sequence). CDR3 nucleotides: TGCAGTGCTAGAGTCCGAGTCGCCGATGGCTACACCTTC. Amino acid sequence: CSARVRVADGYTF.

This clonotype was seen a few times. The chain employs TRBV11-1 and TRBJ1-1; D remains unclear. The CDR3 totals 13 residues. The V and J ends lost 4 bases and 2 bases respectively, with 8 bases between them. Germline CDR1 and CDR2: SGHAT and FQDESV (reference sequence). The DNA for the CDR3 is TGTGCCAGCAGCTGGGAGGGAAACACTGAAGCTTTCTTT. As protein: CASSWEGNTEAFF.

This clonotype has a handful of counts. This chain joins TRBV9 and TRBJ2-7; TRBD2 agrees at 8 bases. There are 17 residues in the CDR3. The V and J ends lost 3 bases and 6 bases, in that order; junction bases with no gene match: 17. The germline V gene encodes CDR1 SGDLS and CDR2 YYNGEE. As DNA, the CDR3 is TGTGCCAGCAGCGCCCGGGACGGTCAAGCGGGAGCGGTCGAGCAGTACTTC. It encodes CASSARDGQAGAVEQYF.

This sequence joins TRBV12-3 or TRBV12-4 and TRBJ1-5, with D possibly TRBD1 on 5 matching bases. The V gene lost 4 bases and the J gene lost 5 bases, with 15 bases spanning the gap. This CDR3 spans 15 amino acids. CDR3 nucleotides: TGTGCCAGCAGTTACGACAGCAATTGGGATCAGCCCCAGCATTTT. Protein: CASSYDSNWDQPQHF.

This clonotype appeared a few times. V usage is TRBV5-6 and J usage is TRBJ2-2; D remains ambiguous. V lost 3 bases to trimming and J lost 3 bases, with 12 bases between them. CDR1 and CDR2 from the germline V gene are SGHDT and YYEEEE. This CDR3 is built from 15 residues. The CDR3, as DNA: TGTGCCAGCAGCTCGTTGACGACGGACACCGGGGAGCTGTTTTTT. Translation gives CASSSLTTDTGELFF.

This rearrangement joins TRBV6-1 to TRBJ2-7; D is possibly TRBD1 (6 bases). Trimming took 6 bases from V and 3 from J, leaving 15 bases between them. From germline, CDR1 is MNHNS and CDR2 SASEGT. CDR3 length: 14 amino acids. The CDR3, as DNA: TGTGCCAGCAGAGGGGTCCAGGGGTTCTACGAGCAGTACTTC. Its protein is CASRGVQGFYEQYF.

This clonotype has just a few counts. The chain couples TRBV10-3 to TRBJ2-7; 10 nucleotides agree with TRBD1. The ends lost 6 bases at V and 4 bases at J; junction bases unmatched: 3. The CDR3 spans 13 residues. In germline, CDR1 is ENHRY, CDR2 SYGVKD. Written as DNA, the CDR3 is TGTGCCATCAGCGGGACAGGGGATTACGAGCAGTACTTC. Its translation is CAISGTGDYEQYF.

This clonotype was counted ten times or more. V and J are TRBV4-3 and TRBJ2-2; D ambiguous. The V and J ends lost 1 base and 1 base respectively, with 7 bases between them. Germline CDR1 LGHNA, CDR2 YSLEER. This CDR3 comprises 15 residues. CDR3 in amino acids: CASSQVGMNTGELFF. CDR3 DNA sequence: TGCGCCAGCAGCCAAGTAGGGATGAACACCGGGGAGCTGTTTTTT.

This sequence joins TRBV29-1 and TRBJ1-1, with D maybe TRBD1 (5 bases). Trimming took off 7 bases at V and 1 base at J, with 13 bases between the two ends. The CDR3 runs to 13 residues. Germline CDR1 and CDR2: SQVTM and ANQGSEA. The CDR3 DNA sequence: TGCAGCGCCACCACGGGGGGGAACACTGAAGCTTTCTTT. Residues: CSATTGGNTEAFF.

This clonotype has a count of ten or more. The chain is built from TRBV3-1 and TRBJ2-3; tentatively, D is TRBD1 (5 bases). CDR1 is LGHDT and CDR2 is YNNKEL in the germline V gene (reference sequence). V was clipped by 4 bases and J by 5 bases, with 10 bases between them. This CDR3 spans 13 amino acids. Here the CDR3 reads CASSLFTGDTQYF. The CDR3, as DNA: TGTGCCAGCAGCCTTTTCACAGGAGATACGCAGTATTTT.

This clonotype was found a few times. This chain links TRBV5-1 with TRBJ2-1; no definite D call. Germline CDR1 is SGHRS and CDR2 is YFSETQ. This CDR3 spans 14 amino acids. The V and J ends lost 3 bases and 0 bases respectively, with 7 bases between them. The CDR3, as DNA: TGCGCCAGCAGCTCCCTGAGCTCCTACAATGAGCAGTTCTTC. This sequence encodes CASSSLSSYNEQFF.

This chain uses TRBV19 with TRBJ2-4; D uncertain. Per the germline V gene, CDR1 is LNHDA and CDR2 is SQIVND (reference sequence). The CDR3 has 16 residues. V was shortened by 3 bases and J by 0 bases, with 12 bases between the two germline ends. CDR3 sequence: CASSIGQTQAKNIQYF. In DNA form, the CDR3 reads TGTGCCAGTAGTATTGGTCAGACACAAGCCAAAAACATTCAGTACTTC.

This clonotype was recorded a few times. An end of the junction does not agree with germline; a read error may underlie this. CDR3 sequence (DNA): TGTGTCAGCAGGGAAAGGGAACTGAACACTGAAGCTTTCTTT. This sequence encodes CVSRERELNTEAFF. The rearrangement joins TRBV12-3 or TRBV12-4 to TRBJ1-1; D perhaps matches TRBD1 (5 bases). The CDR3 sequence is 14 residues long.

In this sample, this clonotype turned up a few times. The J gene is TRBJ2-5, the V gene TRBV7-2, with a tentative D call TRBD2 (6 bases). The CDR3 consists of 15 residues. V lost 4 bases and J 7 bases, leaving 19 bases between the germline ends. Per the germline V gene, CDR1 is SGHTA and CDR2 is FQGNSA. CDR3 sequence reads: CASSSSGRLGGTQYF. Written as DNA, the CDR3 is TGTGCCAGCAGCTCCTCGGGGAGGTTGGGGGGGACCCAGTACTTC.

This clonotype was seen at least ten times. This sequence joins TRBV4-3 and TRBJ2-2, with 8 bases fitting TRBD2. The CDR3 spans 16 residues. With V trimmed by 3 bases and J by 0 bases, 3 bases remained unmatched. Germline CDR1 LGHNA, CDR2 YSLEER. The CDR3 region has the DNA TGCGCCAGCAGCCAGGCGGGGGGCGCGAACACCGGGGAGCTGTTTTTT. Amino acids: CASSQAGGANTGELFF.

The table lists this clonotype with many counts. V is TRBV9 and J is TRBJ2-5; D may correspond to TRBD1 or TRBD2 (5 bases each). Trimming cost V 0 bases and J 7 bases, with 13 bases left between them. Germline V gives CDR1 SGDLS, CDR2 YYNGEE. The CDR3 contains 14 residues. The CDR3 DNA is TGTGCCAGCAGCGTAGCGTATGGGACGGGGACCCAGTACTTC. This encodes CASSVAYGTGTQYF. The variable domain in full, completed from reference TRBV9 and TRBJ2-5, reads DSGVTQTPKHLITATGQRVTLRCSPRSGDLSVYWYQQSLDQGLQFLIQYYNGEERAKGNILERFSAQQFPDLHSELNLSSLELGDSALYFCASSVAYGTGTQYFGPGTRLLVL.

Many counts were recorded for this clonotype. The chain joins TRBV29-1 to TRBJ1-2; 8 positions match TRBD1. The V segment lost 2 bases and the J segment 3 bases; nucleotides outside the gene matches: 5. This CDR3 contains 14 residues. Germline V gives CDR1 SQVTM, CDR2 ANQGSEA. The CDR3 sequence is CSVESDRADYGYTF. DNA for the CDR3: TGCAGCGTTGAATCGGACAGGGCGGACTATGGCTACACCTTC.

The rearrangement joins TRBV6-1 to TRBJ1-6; 9 nucleotides agree with TRBD1. Germline V lookup: CDR1 MNHNS, CDR2 SASEGT. Losses at the gene ends were 6 bases for V and 0 bases for J; bases not matched to a gene: 9. The CDR3 consists of 18 residues. The CDR3 DNA sequence: TGTGCCAGCAGCCTCCGGGACAGGGTCAACTCCTATAATTCACCCCTCCACTTT. Translating it yields CASSLRDRVNSYNSPLHF.

This clonotype was observed a handful of times. This chain uses TRBV20-1 with TRBJ1-2; perhaps TRBD1 as D (5 bases). Trimming shortened V by 3 bases and J by 5 bases, and 13 bases separated the two germline ends. The CDR3 spans 13 residues. Germline V lookup: CDR1 DFQATT, CDR2 SNEGSKA (reference sequence). The DNA of the CDR3 is TGCAGTGCTAGGGCGGACACTCCGTATGGCTACACCTTC. Its translation is CSARADTPYGYTF.

The V and J genes are TRBV11-2 and TRBJ2-1, with D unresolved. This CDR3 spans 13 amino acids. The germline V gene encodes CDR1 SGHAT and CDR2 FQNNGV. V was shortened by 7 bases and J by 5 bases, with 12 bases between the two germline ends. Written as DNA, the CDR3 is TGTGCCAGCAACCCGACCAGCAACAATGAGCAGTTCTTC. Translation: CASNPTSNNEQFF. Using reference TRBV11-2 and TRBJ2-1 for the parts outside the CDR3, the full variable domain is EAGVAQSPRYKIIEKRQSVAFWCNPISGHATLYWYQQILGQGPKLLIQFQNNGVVDDSQLPKDRFSAERLKGVDSTLKIQPAKLEDSAVYLCASNPTSNNEQFFGPGTRLTVL.

The V gene is TRBV20-1, the J gene TRBJ2-1; the match to TRBD1 covers 8 bases. Germline V gene lookup returns CDR1 DFQATT and CDR2 SNEGSKA (reference sequence). Germline trimming cut 6 bases from V and 3 bases from J; bases unmatched to any gene: 13. The CDR3 covers 16 residues. CDR3 protein: CSAPGPGQGYYNEQFF. CDR3 nucleotides: TGCAGTGCCCCCGGACCTGGACAGGGATACTACAATGAGCAGTTCTTC.

This clonotype has more than one count but fewer than ten. This chain links TRBV20-1 with TRBJ2-2; D unclear. The ends were cut back, 5 bases at V and 1 base at J, with 5 bases in the middle. Germline V gene sequence: CDR1 DFQATT, CDR2 SNEGSKA (reference sequence). CDR3 length equals 12 residues. CDR3 in DNA: TGCAGTGCTTTGTGGAACACCGGGGAGCTGTTTTTT. Encoded protein: CSALWNTGELFF.

V gene TRBV4-2 combines with J gene TRBJ2-7; D unclear. Trimming pared 0 bases from V and 2 bases from J, leaving 14 bases between. Germline V gene lookup returns CDR1 LGHNA and CDR2 YNFKEQ. CDR3 length: 16 residues. The CDR3 region is CASSQDPQRHTYEQYF. The CDR3 DNA reads TGTGCCAGCAGCCAAGATCCACAACGGCACACCTACGAGCAGTACTTC.

This clonotype was recorded at least ten times. The chain recombines TRBV16 with TRBJ1-1; 8 positions agree with TRBD1. V was clipped by 2 bases and J by 2 bases; unmatched bases: 4. The CDR3 runs to 15 residues. Germline V gene lookup returns CDR1 KGHSY and CDR2 FQNENV. CDR3 sequence (DNA): TGTGCCAGCAGCCAAGTAGGGACAGGCAACACTGAAGCTTTCTTT. Amino acid sequence: CASSQVGTGNTEAFF.